The 29 T cell receptor beta chains listed next were all sequenced from one sample in a study of beta chain features in type 1 diabetes. Sequenced material consisted of expressed TCRB transcripts (all of the isolated RNA was reverse transcribed). The method was immunoSEQ multiplex PCR; TCRdb's version includes in-frame clones alone and lacks a portion of them. The table includes under 300,000 clones, around 7.3% detected once. What was sequenced was central memory CD4+ T cells from blood. Source of these receptors: a young woman in good health.

The CDR3: CASSQERGQPQHF. The CDR3 DNA is TGTGCCAGCAGCCAAGAGCGAGGGCAGCCCCAGCATTTT. The V gene is TRBV14, the J gene TRBJ1-5; no clear D gene. V was cut by 0 bases and J by 7 bases, with 7 bases left in between. The CDR3 runs to 13 residues. CDR1 is SGHDN and CDR2 is FVKESK in the germline V gene.

This rearrangement joins TRBV7-3 to TRBJ2-6, with 10 bases aligning to TRBD1. The germline CDR1 and CDR2 sequences are SGHTA and FQGTGA. The CDR3 has 18 residues. V was pared by 5 bases and J by 2 bases, with 9 bases of the junction left unmatched. The CDR3 spells CASSPTGTGEAGANVLTF. CDR3 coding DNA: TGTGCCAGCAGCCCAACCGGGACAGGGGAGGCTGGGGCCAACGTCCTGACTTTC. Full variable domain (outside the CDR3, taken from reference TRBV7-3 and TRBJ2-6): GAGVSQTPSNKVTEKGKYVELRCDPISGHTALYWYRQSLGQGPEFLIYFQGTGAADDSGLPNDRFFAVRPEGSVSTLKIQRTERGDSAVYLCASSPTGTGEAGANVLTFGAGSRLTVL.

This chain joins TRBV2 and TRBJ2-4; D is possibly TRBD1 (7 bases). The V end lost 3 bases, the J end lost 5 bases, and 17 bases lay between the germline ends. Per germline, CDR1 SNHLY and CDR2 FYNNEI. This CDR3 region has 16 residues. CDR3 in amino acids: CASSEVSRGAQNIQYF. CDR3 DNA: TGTGCCAGCAGTGAGGTTTCCAGGGGGGCTCAAAACATTCAGTACTTC.

The chain recombines TRBV5-1 with TRBJ1-1; TRBD1 aligns across 7 bases. The CDR3 spans 15 residues. V dropped 4 bases and J dropped 6; count of bases not matched to a gene: 12. Germline CDR1 and CDR2: SGHRS and YFSETQ. The CDR3 DNA reads TGCGCCAGCAGCCCCCAGGGGGGGAGACTGGCTGAAGCTTTCTTT. Its protein is CASSPQGGRLAEAFF.

In this sample, this clone turned up a few times. The rearrangement joins TRBV2 to TRBJ2-7; D gene uncertain. In germline, CDR1 is SNHLY, CDR2 FYNNEI. There are 13 residues in the CDR3. The V gene lost 4 bases and the J gene lost 3 bases, with 10 bases spanning the gap. The DNA for the CDR3 is TGTGCCAGCAGTGTTATCAGGTACTACGAGCAGTACGTC. Translated: CASSVIRYYEQYV.

This clone has a handful of counts. The chain carries TRBV7-3 and TRBJ2-2, with no clear D. The germline V and J ends were trimmed by 4 bases and 0 bases, with 6 bases remaining between them. The length of the CDR3 is 14 residues. Germline values: CDR1 SGHTA, CDR2 FQGTGA. The CDR3 DNA is TGTGCCAGCAGCTCGACACCGAACACCGGGGAGCTGTTTTTT. Its translation: CASSSTPNTGELFF. Using reference TRBV7-3 and TRBJ2-2 for the parts outside the CDR3, the full variable domain is GAGVSQTPSNKVTEKGKYVELRCDPISGHTALYWYRQSLGQGPEFLIYFQGTGAADDSGLPNDRFFAVRPEGSVSTLKIQRTERGDSAVYLCASSSTPNTGELFFGEGSRLTVL.

The chain links TRBV9 to TRBJ1-5, with no clear D. The CDR3 runs 13 residues. V gave up 0 bases and J gave up 4 bases, with 5 bases separating them. In germline, CDR1 is SGDLS, CDR2 YYNGEE. In DNA form, the CDR3 reads TGTGCCAGCAGCGTAGCCCCTAATCAGCCCCAGCATTTT. Amino acid sequence: CASSVAPNQPQHF.

The chain combines TRBV9 with TRBJ1-1; D is ambiguous. V lost 3 bases and J lost 7, with 10 bases in between. Germline CDR1 is SGDLS and CDR2 is YYNGEE. The CDR3 is 12 amino acids. CDR3 in amino acids: CASSGGRVEAFF. Here the CDR3 DNA reads TGTGCCAGCAGCGGGGGTCGGGTTGAAGCTTTCTTT.

The chain uses TRBV2 and TRBJ1-4, with D maybe TRBD1 (6 bases). V lost 11 bases to trimming and J lost 3 bases, with 16 bases between them. Germline CDR1 and CDR2: SNHLY and FYNNEI. The length of the CDR3 is 14 residues. This chain's CDR3 is CAGKTGSANEKLFF. As DNA, the CDR3 is TGTGCCGGGAAAACAGGGTCGGCTAATGAAAAACTGTTTTTT.

This sequence joins TRBV7-9 and TRBJ2-1; D remains ambiguous. This CDR3 spans 14 amino acids. The V end was cut by 5 bases, the J end by 5 bases, with 13 bases between. Germline CDR1 reads SEHNR; CDR2 reads FQNEAQ (reference sequence). The CDR3 nucleotides are TGTGCCAGCAGCCTTGAACTCCTCAACAATGAGCAGTTCTTC. It translates to CASSLELLNNEQFF.

The chain is built from TRBV27 and TRBJ1-2; 10 positions agree with TRBD1. CDR3 length: 16 amino acids. Germline V CDR1 and CDR2: MNHEY, SMNVEV (reference sequence). The ends lost 6 bases at V and 4 bases at J; junction bases unmatched: 11. In nucleotides, the CDR3 is TGTGCCAGCAGAAAAAGGGACAGGGGAGTAGGCTATGGCTACACCTTC. Its protein is CASRKRDRGVGYGYTF.

This clone was observed a few times. The V call is TRBV18, the J call TRBJ2-7; D is possibly TRBD1 or TRBD2 (5 bases each). The CDR3 consists of 13 residues. V lost 4 bases and J lost 7, with 14 bases in between. The germline V gene encodes CDR1 KGHSH and CDR2 LQKENI. This CDR3 is CASSLSGPEEQYF. The CDR3 region has the DNA TGTGCCAGCTCACTCTCGGGACCTGAGGAGCAGTACTTC.

The rearrangement links TRBV15 to TRBJ2-1; D gene uncertain. V was cut by 2 bases and J by 5 bases, with 7 bases left in between. CDR1 LNHNV and CDR2 YYDKDF come from the germline V gene (reference sequence). The CDR3 runs to 13 residues. The CDR3 spells CATSRFAHNEQFF. The DNA of the CDR3 is TGTGCCACCAGCAGATTTGCCCACAATGAGCAGTTCTTC.

This clone came up a few times. This chain connects TRBV6-6 to TRBJ2-3; D not resolved. The V and J ends lost 6 bases and 4 bases respectively, with 8 bases between them. Germline V CDR1 and CDR2: MNHNY, SVGAGI (reference sequence). The CDR3 covers 12 residues. CDR3 amino acids: CASSQRSDTQYF. The DNA of the CDR3 is TGTGCCAGCAGCCAAAGATCAGATACGCAGTATTTT.

This rearrangement joins TRBV27 to TRBJ2-7; 13 bases are a match to TRBD2. V lost 5 bases and J lost 4; bases outside the gene matches: 5. Germline CDR1 and CDR2: MNHEY and SMNVEV (reference sequence). The CDR3 length is 15 residues. CDR3 residues: CASSVRTSGSYEQYF. The CDR3 DNA is TGTGCCAGCAGTGTCCGGACTAGCGGGAGTTACGAGCAGTACTTC.

This clone was observed a few times. The V call is TRBV15, the J call TRBJ2-3; no clear D. V gave up 4 bases and J gave up 4 bases, with 12 bases separating them. Germline-derived CDR1 and CDR2 are LNHNV and YYDKDF (reference sequence). This CDR3 is built from 14 residues. CDR3 sequence reads: CATSIRSPSDTQYF. The CDR3 DNA is TGTGCCACCAGCATCCGATCCCCGTCAGATACGCAGTATTTT.

V gene TRBV6-6 combines with J gene TRBJ1-1; 8 bases fit TRBD1. V lost 7 bases to trimming and J lost 11 bases; unmatched junction nucleotides: 12. CDR3 length equals 13 residues. The germline gives CDR1 MNHNY, CDR2 SVGAGI (reference sequence). The CDR3 DNA follows: TGTGCCAGCACCTTAGGACAGGGCGTTAGGGCTTTCTTT. As protein: CASTLGQGVRAFF.

The chain joins TRBV7-2 to TRBJ2-5, with D maybe TRBD1 (5 bases). V was pared by 1 base and J by 0 bases, with 6 bases between. This CDR3 contains 14 residues. Germline loops: CDR1 SGHTA, CDR2 FQGNSA. The CDR3 loop is CASSLDRYQETQYF. In DNA form, the CDR3 reads TGTGCCAGCAGCTTAGACAGGTACCAAGAGACCCAGTACTTC.

The chain couples TRBV18 to TRBJ1-1; D gene unclear. The CDR3 contains 11 residues. The germline V gene encodes CDR1 KGHSH and CDR2 LQKENI. Trimming stripped 1 base from V and 8 bases from J, with 5 bases between. The CDR3 nucleotides are TGTGCCAGCTCACCACTTCAAGAAGCTTTCTTT. Translated, it gives CASSPLQEAFF. The full variable domain, its missing parts supplied by reference TRBV18 and TRBJ1-1, is NAGVMQNPRHLVRRRGQEARLRCSPMKGHSHVYWYRQLPEEGLKFMVYLQKENIIDESGMPKERFSAEFPKEGPSILRIQQVVRGDSAAYFCASSPLQEAFFGQGTRLTVV.

The gene calls are TRBV5-4 and TRBJ2-5; 10 nucleotides agree with TRBD2. CDR1 is SGHNT and CDR2 is YYREEE in the germline V gene (reference sequence). The CDR3 is 15 amino acids. With 4 bases clipped from V and 2 bases from J, the junction kept 5 bases outside the gene matches. In DNA, the CDR3 is TGTGCCAGCAGCCCTCAACTAGCGGGGCAAGAGACCCAGTACTTC. Translation: CASSPQLAGQETQYF. The whole variable domain, remainder taken from reference TRBV5-4 and TRBJ2-5, is ETGVTQSPTHLIKTRGQQVTLRCSSQSGHNTVSWYQQALGQGPQFIFQYYREEENGRGNFPPRFSGLQFPNYSSELNVNALELDDSALYLCASSPQLAGQETQYFGPGTRLLVL.

In this sample, this clone turned up many times. V is TRBV18 and J is TRBJ2-7; TRBD1 matches 8 bases. The CDR3 spans 11 residues. Germline CDR1 and CDR2: KGHSH and LQKENI. The junction had 2 bases not matched to a gene; V was cut back by 3 bases and J by 10 bases. This CDR3 reads CASSPDRGQYF. CDR3 bases: TGTGCCAGCTCACCCGACAGGGGCCAGTACTTC. The variable domain in full, completed from reference TRBV18 and TRBJ2-7, reads NAGVMQNPRHLVRRRGQEARLRCSPMKGHSHVYWYRQLPEEGLKFMVYLQKENIIDESGMPKERFSAEFPKEGPSILRIQQVVRGDSAAYFCASSPDRGQYFGPGTRLTVT.

Ten or more counts support this clone. The V gene is TRBV19, the J gene TRBJ2-3; a possible D gene is TRBD2 (5 bases). Per the germline V gene, CDR1 is LNHDA and CDR2 is SQIVND (reference sequence). This CDR3 has 13 residues. Trimming removed 5 bases at V and 6 bases at J, with 12 bases between. CDR3 region: CASSVGGADTQYF. CDR3 nucleotides: TGTGCCAGTAGTGTCGGAGGAGCGGATACGCAGTATTTT.

CDR3 sequence: CASSLMANTGELFF. CDR3 nucleotide sequence: TGTGCCAGCAGCTTAATGGCTAACACCGGGGAGCTGTTTTTT. The chain links TRBV7-9 to TRBJ2-2, with D unresolved. From germline, CDR1 is SEHNR and CDR2 FQNEAQ (reference sequence). The CDR3 has 14 amino acids. V lost 2 bases and J lost 2, with 6 bases in between. Supplemented by reference TRBV7-9 and TRBJ2-2, the full variable domain reads DTGVSQNPRHKITKRGQNVTFRCDPISEHNRLYWYRQTLGQGPEFLTYFQNEAQLEKSRLLSDRFSAERPKGSFSTLEIQRTEQGDSAMYLCASSLMANTGELFFGEGSRLTVL.

There are a few counts of this clone. The chain has TRBV30 and TRBJ1-1; tentative D call: TRBD1 (5 bases). CDR1 and CDR2 from the germline V gene are GTSNPN and SVGIG (reference sequence). Trimming took off 3 bases at V and 6 bases at J, with 20 bases between the two ends. This CDR3 has 15 residues. The CDR3 loop reads CAWSPWGGRDAEAFF. In DNA form, the CDR3 reads TGTGCCTGGAGCCCCTGGGGTGGGCGGGACGCTGAAGCTTTCTTT.

This clone was recorded many times. The J gene is TRBJ2-1, the V gene TRBV29-1; TRBD2 aligns across 8 bases. Germline CDR1 is SQVTM and CDR2 is ANQGSEA. With V trimmed by 8 bases and J by 6 bases, 12 bases remained unmatched. There are 14 residues in the CDR3. CDR3 sequence: CSSHGAGGPNEQFF. DNA of the CDR3: TGCAGCTCCCACGGGGCGGGAGGACCCAATGAGCAGTTCTTC.

This clone was counted a few times. The rearrangement uses TRBV5-4 and TRBJ1-1, with D maybe TRBD1 (5 bases). Germline loops: CDR1 SGHNT, CDR2 YYREEE (reference sequence). This CDR3 spans 15 amino acids. V was clipped by 0 bases and J by 2 bases, with 11 bases between them. CDR3 DNA: TGTGCCAGCAGCTTGGCCAGGGATTTTAACACTGAAGCTTTCTTT. Translated: CASSLARDFNTEAFF.

V is TRBV19 and J is TRBJ1-5, with a possible D match to TRBD1 (5 bases). Per germline, CDR1 LNHDA and CDR2 SQIVND (reference sequence). V lost 8 bases to trimming and J lost 0 bases, with 20 bases between them. The CDR3 totals 17 residues. The CDR3 region is CASPREPNLYSNQPQHF. The CDR3 DNA is TGTGCCAGTCCCAGGGAGCCCAATCTTTATAGCAATCAGCCCCAGCATTTT.

This clone was observed many times. The rearrangement uses TRBV23-1 and TRBJ2-7; maybe TRBD1 (5 bases). TRBV23-1 is sorted into the ORF group, with uncertain function. Trimming pared 6 bases from V and 0 bases from J, leaving 15 bases between. The CDR3 totals 15 residues. DNA of the CDR3: TGCGCCAGCAGCCCAATGGGGCCCAGCTCCTACGAGCAGTACGTC. Translated, it gives CASSPMGPSSYEQYV.

The rearrangement links TRBV18 to TRBJ1-4; D may be TRBD1 (5 bases). The CDR3 covers 14 residues. Germline V gene sequence: CDR1 KGHSH, CDR2 LQKENI. V lost 3 bases and J lost 6, with 11 bases in between. CDR3 protein: CASSPPPGYEKLFF. The CDR3 DNA sequence: TGTGCCAGCTCACCCCCCCCAGGGTATGAAAAACTGTTTTTT.